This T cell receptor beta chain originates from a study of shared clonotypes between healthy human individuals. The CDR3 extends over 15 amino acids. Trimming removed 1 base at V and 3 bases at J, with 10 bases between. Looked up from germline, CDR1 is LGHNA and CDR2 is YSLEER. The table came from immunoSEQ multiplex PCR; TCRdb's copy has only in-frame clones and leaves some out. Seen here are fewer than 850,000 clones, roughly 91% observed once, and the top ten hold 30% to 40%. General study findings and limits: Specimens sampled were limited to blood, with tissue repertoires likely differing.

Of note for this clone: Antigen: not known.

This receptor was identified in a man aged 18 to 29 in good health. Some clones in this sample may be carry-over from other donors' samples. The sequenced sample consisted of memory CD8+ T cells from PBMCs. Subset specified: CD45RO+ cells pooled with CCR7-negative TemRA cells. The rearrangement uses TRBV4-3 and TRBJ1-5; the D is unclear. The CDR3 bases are TGCGCCAGCAGCCAAGTGCGGGCCCCCAATCAGCCCCAGCATTTT. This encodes CASSQVRAPNQPQHF.